This passage covers 6 T cell receptor beta chains from one sample sequenced in a study of shared clonotypes between healthy human individuals. Method: immunoSEQ multiplex PCR; TCRdb's copy keeps in-frame clones and lacks some. The repertoire holds almost 700,000 clones, 92% seen once, with roughly 22% in the top ten. Naive CD8 cells, CD45RO-negative and positively selected for CCR7, excluded terminally differentiated effector memory CD45RA+ cells. Sample: naive CD8+ T cells sorted from blood. The receptors were sampled from a man younger than 45 in good health.

The chain joins TRBV7-9 to TRBJ1-2; D not resolved. CDR1 and CDR2 from the germline V gene are SEHNR and FQNEAQ (reference sequence). This CDR3 contains 14 residues. V was pared by 1 base and J by 4 bases, with 10 bases between. The CDR3 region is CASSLESGSYGYTF. DNA of the CDR3: TGTGCCAGCAGCTTAGAGTCTGGCTCCTATGGCTACACCTTC.

The V gene is TRBV27, the J gene TRBJ1-1, with 8 bases that match TRBD1. CDR1 and CDR2 from the germline V gene are MNHEY and SMNVEV (reference sequence). V lost 6 bases, J lost 3 bases, and 15 bases stayed unmatched. CDR3 length: 17 amino acids. DNA for the CDR3: TGTGCCAGCAGAACCGTCGCGACAGGGGTGATGTACACTGAAGCTTTCTTT. It is translated as CASRTVATGVMYTEAFF.

This clone has only one observation. The chain joins TRBV5-4 to TRBJ1-2; TRBD1 matches at 11 bases. V lost 5 bases to trimming and J lost 2 bases; unmatched junction nucleotides: 5. The germline V gene encodes CDR1 SGHNT and CDR2 YYREEE (reference sequence). The CDR3 totals 15 residues. The CDR3 region is CASRWDRGSNYGYTF. The CDR3 DNA is TGTGCCAGCAGATGGGACAGGGGGAGCAACTATGGCTACACCTTC.

The J gene is TRBJ2-1, the V gene TRBV9, with 14 bases identical to TRBD2. The CDR3 contains 21 residues. The trim removed 3 bases at V and 2 bases at J, leaving 16 bases unmatched. CDR1 and CDR2 (germline): SGDLS, YYNGEE. The CDR3 sequence: CASSGKGGTSGGRSTYNEQFF. Written as DNA, the CDR3 is TGTGCCAGCAGCGGAAAGGGCGGGACTAGCGGGGGACGGAGCACCTACAATGAGCAGTTCTTC.

The CDR3 region is CASSPGPRDEQFF. In DNA form, the CDR3 reads TGTGCCAGCAGCCCGGGGCCTCGGGATGAGCAGTTCTTC. The chain couples TRBV7-2 to TRBJ2-1; TRBD1 or TRBD2 may be the D gene (5 bases each). V was pared by 5 bases and J by 8 bases, with 13 bases between. In germline, CDR1 is SGHTA, CDR2 FQGNSA. This CDR3 is 13 amino acids long.

The rearrangement uses TRBV27 and TRBJ2-7; a weak D match, TRBD1 (6 bases). The CDR3 totals 14 residues. Germline V gene data show CDR1 as MNHEY and CDR2 as SMNVEV (reference sequence). The ends were cut back, 2 bases at V and 4 bases at J, with 12 bases in the middle. The DNA of the CDR3 is TGTGCCAGCAGTTTAATTACAGGGCAGTACGAGCAGTACTTC. Protein sequence: CASSLITGQYEQYF.